This T cell receptor beta chain derives from a study of OX40 agonist ivuxolimab in advanced cancers. CDR3 length: 15 residues. Deletions cut 2 bases from V and 4 bases from J, with 12 bases between. Germline V lookup: CDR1 SGHAT, CDR2 FQNNGV. TCRdb's copy holds only in-frame clones and misses some; the assay was immunoSEQ multiplex PCR. The sample includes about 60,000 clones, under 95% seen only once; the top ten take around 15%. The sample was CD4+ or CD8+ T cells sorted from blood, taken in a trial of the OX40 agonist ivuxolimab. This clonotype was sampled from an adult with an advanced solid tumor such as melanoma, head and neck, liver or kidney cancer. This chain connects TRBV11-2 to TRBJ2-1, with D perhaps TRBD1 (5 bases). DNA for the CDR3: TGTGCCAGCAGCTTAAGGGGCATCCAGTACAATGAGCAGTTCTTC. Translation gives CASSLRGIQYNEQFF.